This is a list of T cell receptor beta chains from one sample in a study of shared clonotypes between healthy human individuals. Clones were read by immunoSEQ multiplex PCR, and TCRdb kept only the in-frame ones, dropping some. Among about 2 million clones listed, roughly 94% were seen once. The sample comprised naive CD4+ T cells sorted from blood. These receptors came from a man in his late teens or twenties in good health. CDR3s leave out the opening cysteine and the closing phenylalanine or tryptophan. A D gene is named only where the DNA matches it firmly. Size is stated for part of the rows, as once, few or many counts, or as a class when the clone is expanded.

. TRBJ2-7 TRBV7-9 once ASSLVPSTSGSSYEQY
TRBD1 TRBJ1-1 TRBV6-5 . ASRPRGHVGTEAF
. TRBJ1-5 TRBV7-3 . ASSLTVNQPQH
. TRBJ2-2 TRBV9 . ASSSGAFTGELF
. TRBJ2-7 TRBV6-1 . ASSEGTGTPYEQY
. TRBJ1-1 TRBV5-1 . ASSLDRATEAF
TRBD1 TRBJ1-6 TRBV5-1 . ASSSDRDSPLH
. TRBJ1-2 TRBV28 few ASSLGWQGYGYT
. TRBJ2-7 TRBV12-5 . ASGLELPEQY
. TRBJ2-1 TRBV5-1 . ASRRNNEQF
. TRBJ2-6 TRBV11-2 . ASSLTGGLSGANVLT
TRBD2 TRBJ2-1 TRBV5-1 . ASSVLAGGLNEQF
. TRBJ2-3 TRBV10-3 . AISEEAATDTQY
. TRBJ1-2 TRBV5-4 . ASSTADRNYGYT
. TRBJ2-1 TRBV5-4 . ASSLSGGRSSYNEQF
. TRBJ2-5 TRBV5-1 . ASSLEGPKETQY
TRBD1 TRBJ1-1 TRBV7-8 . ASRARTGNTEAF
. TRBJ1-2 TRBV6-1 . ASRGGRANYGYT
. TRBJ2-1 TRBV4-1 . ASSQDWGTLSYNEQF
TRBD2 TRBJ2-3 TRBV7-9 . ASSLAPLAGAYSTDTQY
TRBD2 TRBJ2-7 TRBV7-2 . ASSYRTSGYEQY
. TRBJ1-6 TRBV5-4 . ASSLDGQGWSPLH
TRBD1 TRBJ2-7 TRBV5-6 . ASKRTGVTLEQY
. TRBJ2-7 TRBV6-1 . ASTSGGRETYEQY
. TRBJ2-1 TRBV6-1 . ASSGWRLSEQF
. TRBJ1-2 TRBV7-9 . ASSTRVALYGYT
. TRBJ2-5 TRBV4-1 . ASSQESGGSVRQIQETQY
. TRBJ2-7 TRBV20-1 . SVRLSYEQY
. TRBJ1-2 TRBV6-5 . ASSPAGSDYGYT
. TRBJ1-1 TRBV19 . ASSLRFNTEAF
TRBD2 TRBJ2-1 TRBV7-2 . ASSSAAGVGNEQF
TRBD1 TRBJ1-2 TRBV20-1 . SARTGYGYT
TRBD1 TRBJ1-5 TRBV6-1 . ASRDGQGNQPQH
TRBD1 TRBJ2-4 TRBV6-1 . ASTPGQADIQY
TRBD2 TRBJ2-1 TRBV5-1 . ASSPLAGVEGSYNEQF
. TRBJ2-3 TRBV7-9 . ASRSFQGGGTDTQY
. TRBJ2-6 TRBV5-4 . ASSLGSGAGANVLT
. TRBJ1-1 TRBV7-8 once ASSPRKNTEAF
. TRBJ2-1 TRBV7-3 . ASSFYRGNEQF
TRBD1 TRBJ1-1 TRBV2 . ASRGSGTGSFLRQ
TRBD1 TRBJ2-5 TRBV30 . AWSINRGETQY
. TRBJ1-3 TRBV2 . ASTGSPGNTIY
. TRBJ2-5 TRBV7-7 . ASSFAPQETQY
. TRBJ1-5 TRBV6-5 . ASRRGTNQPQH
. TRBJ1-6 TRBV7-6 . ASSLARGHSPLH
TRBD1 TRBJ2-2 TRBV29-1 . SRDRGPGELF
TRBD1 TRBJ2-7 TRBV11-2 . ASSLRGQGDEQY
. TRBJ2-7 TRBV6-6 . ASRYQKENYEQY
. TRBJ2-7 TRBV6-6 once ASSYSTLTYEQY
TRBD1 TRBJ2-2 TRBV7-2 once ASSTNRGPGELF
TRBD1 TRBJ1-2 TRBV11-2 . ASSTGTGDLYGYT
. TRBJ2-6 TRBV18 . ASSRTLNGANVLT
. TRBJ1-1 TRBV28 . ASSLAGREAF